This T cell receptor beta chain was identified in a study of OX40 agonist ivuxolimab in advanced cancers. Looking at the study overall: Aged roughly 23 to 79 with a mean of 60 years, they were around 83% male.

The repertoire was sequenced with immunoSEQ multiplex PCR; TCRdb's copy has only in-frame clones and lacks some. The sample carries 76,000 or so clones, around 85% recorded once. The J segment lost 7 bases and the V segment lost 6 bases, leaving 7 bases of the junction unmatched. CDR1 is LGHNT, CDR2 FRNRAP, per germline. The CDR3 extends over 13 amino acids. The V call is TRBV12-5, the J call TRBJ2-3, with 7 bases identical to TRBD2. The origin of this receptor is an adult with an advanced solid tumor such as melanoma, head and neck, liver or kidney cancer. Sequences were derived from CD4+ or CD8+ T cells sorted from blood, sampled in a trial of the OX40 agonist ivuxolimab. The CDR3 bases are TGTGCTAGTGGCCCCACTAGCGCCTATACGCAGTATTTT. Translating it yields CASGPTSAYTQYF. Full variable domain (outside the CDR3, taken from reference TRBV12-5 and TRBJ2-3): DARVTQTPRHKVTEMGQEVTMRCQPILGHNTVFWYRQTMMQGLELLAYFRNRAPLDDSGMPKDRFSAEMPDATLATLKIQPSEPRDSAVYFCASGPTSAYTQYFGPGTRLTVL.